This T cell receptor (beta chain) was identified during a study of OX40 agonist ivuxolimab in advanced cancers. Study in general: Hepatocellular carcinoma, melanoma, renal cell or head and neck cancer was diagnosed in the dose-escalation patients.

Comment on this clone: What it binds is unknown.

Only in-frame clones appear in the TCRdb table, and some are missing; sequencing was by immunoSEQ multiplex PCR. The table lists about 91,000 clones, approximately 90% of them singletons. Germline CDR1 and CDR2: MNHEY and SVGAGI. The CDR3 covers 11 residues. Trimming shortened V by 4 bases and J by 3 bases, and 4 bases separated the two germline ends. Regarding the study as a whole: Expanded clones tended on average to be more numerous among CD8+ T cells than CD4+.

This rearrangement joins TRBV6-5 to TRBJ2-7, with D unclear. The receptor comes from an adult with an advanced solid tumor such as melanoma, head and neck, liver or kidney cancer. The material was CD4+ or CD8+ T cells sorted from blood, obtained in a trial of the OX40 agonist ivuxolimab. The CDR3 loop reads CASSSYYEQYF. The CDR3 DNA is TGTGCCAGCAGTTCCTACTACGAGCAGTACTTC.